These 20 T cell receptor beta chains originate from one sample sequenced in a study of T cell responses to AZD1222 COVID-19 vaccine. Some clones are missing from TCRdb's copy, which holds only in-frame ones; the method was immunoSEQ multiplex PCR. The sample consists of over 75,000 clones, approximately 90% of them appearing once. The material was peripheral blood, obtained on day 0 of AZD1222 vaccination. The receptors originated from an adult in good health.

The genes are TRBV6-5 and TRBJ1-1; D is ambiguous. Trimming left V 8 bases short and J 1 base short, with 8 bases between. The CDR3 extends over 12 amino acids. CDR1 is MNHEY, CDR2 SVGAGI, per germline. Here the CDR3 reads CASPAGNTEAFF. CDR3 nucleotides: TGTGCCAGCCCCGCCGGGAACACTGAAGCTTTCTTT.

The V gene is TRBV19, the J gene TRBJ2-2, with TRBD2 matching over 8 bases. CDR1 LNHDA and CDR2 SQIVND come from the germline V gene (reference sequence). CDR3 length: 15 amino acids. With V trimmed by 9 bases and J by 6 bases, 12 bases remained unmatched. In DNA form, the CDR3 reads TGTGCCAGCCTATCCCTAGCGGGCACCTCCGGGGAGCTGTTTTTT. Amino acids: CASLSLAGTSGELFF.

The J gene is TRBJ1-1, the V gene TRBV30, with 7 bases identical to TRBD1. The CDR3 consists of 16 residues. V lost 4 bases and J lost 0; bases outside the gene matches: 11. The germline V gene encodes CDR1 GTSNPN and CDR2 SVGIG (reference sequence). The CDR3 protein is CAWKVRGGRVNTEAFF. CDR3 sequence (DNA): TGTGCCTGGAAGGTCAGGGGGGGCAGGGTGAACACTGAAGCTTTCTTT. The full variable domain, with the rest looked up from reference TRBV30 and TRBJ1-1, is SQTIHQWPATLVQPVGSPLSLECTVEGTSNPNLYWYRQAAGRGLQLLFYSVGIGQISSEVPQNLSASRPQDRQFILSSKKLLLSDSGFYLCAWKVRGGRVNTEAFFGQGTRLTVV.

This chain links TRBV3-1 (or the pseudogene TRBV3-2) with TRBJ1-2; D gene ambiguous. The V end lost 1 base, the J end lost 7 bases, and 13 bases lay between the germline ends. Germline V CDR1 and CDR2: LGHDT, YNNKEL (reference sequence). The CDR3 contains 14 residues. The CDR3 DNA reads TGTGCCAGCAGCCAAGCAACCGGGTTGGGTGGCTACACCTTC. Amino acid sequence: CASSQATGLGGYTF.

The rearrangement links TRBV28 to TRBJ1-3; D is possibly TRBD1 (6 bases). The CDR3 extends over 18 amino acids. Germline V CDR1 and CDR2: MDHEN, SYDVKM. Trimming shortened V by 2 bases and J by 0 bases, and 17 bases separated the two germline ends. The CDR3 here is CASSLGGTIVFSGNTIYF. In DNA, the CDR3 is TGTGCCAGCAGTTTAGGCGGGACAATTGTGTTCTCTGGAAACACCATATATTTT.

With regard to this clone: The junction and the germline gene differ at one end; a read error may be behind it. This chain joins TRBV11-2 and TRBJ2-5; 13 nucleotides line up with TRBD2. This CDR3 spans 14 amino acids. The germline gives CDR1 SGHAT, CDR2 FQNNGV. In nucleotides, the CDR3 is TGTGCCAGCAGCTTAACGGGACTAGCGGGATCACCTGACTTC. Translation: CASSLTGLAGSPDF.

This chain joins TRBV19 and TRBJ2-1, with 8 positions matching TRBD2. This CDR3 has 15 amino acids. The germline CDR1 and CDR2 sequences are LNHDA and SQIVND (reference sequence). After removal of 7 bases from V and 0 bases from J, the junction contained 5 bases not matched to a gene. CDR3 sequence reads: CASTPGGGSYNEQFF. The CDR3 DNA sequence: TGTGCCAGTACCCCCGGGGGGGGCTCCTACAATGAGCAGTTCTTC.

V gene TRBV6-5 combines with J gene TRBJ1-6; TRBD1 matches at 9 bases. Trimming took 4 bases from V and 8 from J; bases not matched to a gene: 3. Germline CDR1 reads MNHEY; CDR2 reads SVGAGI. The CDR3 has 14 residues. Here the CDR3 DNA reads TGTGCCAGCAGTTGGGGGACAGGGTATTCACCCCTCCACTTT. It codes for CASSWGTGYSPLHF.

The chain recombines TRBV2 with TRBJ2-5; TRBD1 matches at 8 bases. Looked up from germline, CDR1 is SNHLY and CDR2 is FYNNEI. This CDR3 region has 18 residues. V gave up 2 bases and J gave up 2 bases; unmatched junction bases: 13. The CDR3: CASSENEAGGTLQETQYF. The CDR3 coding sequence is TGTGCCAGCAGTGAAAACGAGGCAGGGGGCACTCTTCAAGAGACCCAGTACTTC.

The chain carries TRBV7-9 and TRBJ2-5; D gene uncertain. Between the trimmed V and J ends, which lost 5 bases and 1 base, there was a span of 11 bases. Germline V lookup: CDR1 SEHNR, CDR2 FQNEAQ (reference sequence). The CDR3 spans 14 residues. The CDR3 protein is CASSLLSVQETQYF. The CDR3 coding sequence is TGTGCCAGCAGCCTTCTATCGGTCCAAGAGACCCAGTACTTC.

The rearrangement uses TRBV7-6 and TRBJ2-1; weak D call: TRBD2 (7 bases). Trimming took 8 bases from V and 9 from J, leaving 17 bases between them. The CDR3 contains 13 residues. Germline loops: CDR1 SGHVS, CDR2 FNYEAQ. CDR3 region: CASVGGGPREQFF. CDR3 bases: TGTGCCAGCGTAGGGGGAGGGCCGCGTGAGCAGTTCTTC.

V and J are TRBV12-5 and TRBJ1-2; a weak D match, TRBD1 (6 bases). V lost 3 bases, J lost 8 bases, and 13 bases lay in between. The V gene's germline CDR1 is LGHNT and CDR2 FRNRAP. The CDR3 runs 13 residues. The CDR3 DNA sequence: TGTGCTAGTGGTTTTGACAGGACTCTAGGCTACACCTTC. Protein: CASGFDRTLGYTF.

The chain recombines TRBV4-1 with TRBJ2-5, with D maybe TRBD2 (5 bases). Germline lookup yields CDR1 MGHRA and CDR2 YSYEKL. V shed 1 base and J shed 1 base, with 10 bases lying between them. This CDR3 has 15 residues. CDR3 in amino acids: CASSQAPGLQETQYF. CDR3 coding DNA: TGCGCCAGCAGCCAAGCTCCAGGACTCCAAGAGACCCAGTACTTC.

The chain joins TRBV19 to TRBJ1-1, with 7 bases identical to TRBD1. Per germline, CDR1 LNHDA and CDR2 SQIVND (reference sequence). The CDR3 is made up of 13 amino acids. V dropped 8 bases and J dropped 6; count of bases not matched to a gene: 9. CDR3 nucleotide sequence: TGTGCCAGTTCTACCCGACAGGGTGCTGAAGCTTTCTTT. As protein: CASSTRQGAEAFF.

V usage is TRBV9 and J usage is TRBJ2-1, with TRBD2 identical over 15 bases. The junction had 10 bases not matched to a gene; V was cut back by 2 bases and J by 4 bases. Germline V gene lookup returns CDR1 SGDLS and CDR2 YYNGEE. This CDR3 contains 19 residues. As DNA, the CDR3 is TGTGCCAGCAGCGTCGGACTAGCGGGAGGGCCGGGGGATTACAATGAGCAGTTCTTC. It is translated as CASSVGLAGGPGDYNEQFF.

V is TRBV15 and J is TRBJ2-5; 8 bases are a match to TRBD1. CDR3 length: 14 amino acids. After removal of 2 bases from V and 3 bases from J, the junction contained 2 bases not matched to a gene. The V gene's germline CDR1 is LNHNV and CDR2 YYDKDF (reference sequence). CDR3 protein: CATSRRTGKETQYF. In nucleotides, the CDR3 is TGTGCCACCAGCAGACGGACAGGGAAAGAGACCCAGTACTTC.

Turning to this clone: The junction and the germline gene differ at one end; a read error may be behind it. J is TRBJ2-7 and V is TRBV5-1; possibly TRBD2 for D (6 bases). The CDR3 is made up of 15 amino acids. Germline V lookup: CDR1 SGHRS, CDR2 YFSETQ. The CDR3 nucleotides read TGCGCCAGCAGCTTGGTGGAGGGGACCCGCTACCAGCAGTACTTC. Translation gives CASSLVEGTRYQQYF.

This chain joins TRBV12-5 and TRBJ2-5; D gene ambiguous. Between the trimmed V and J ends, which lost 2 bases and 5 bases, there was a span of 9 bases. CDR1 and CDR2 from the germline V gene are LGHNT and FRNRAP. This CDR3 has 13 amino acids. The CDR3 coding sequence is TGTGCTAGTGGTTTGACGTTCGGGGAGACCCAGTACTTC. Translated, it gives CASGLTFGETQYF.

CDR3 residues: CASSFMMQRTYNEQFF. In nucleotides, the CDR3 is TGTGCCAGCAGCTTTATGATGCAGCGGACCTACAATGAGCAGTTCTTC. This chain connects TRBV5-6 to TRBJ2-1; possibly TRBD2 for D (5 bases). The CDR3 loop spans 16 amino acids. The V end lost 2 bases, the J end lost 2 bases, and 14 bases lay between the germline ends. CDR1 and CDR2 from the germline V gene are SGHDT and YYEEEE. Based on the CDR3 plus reference TRBV5-6 and TRBJ2-1, the full variable domain is DAGVTQSPTHLIKTRGQQVTLRCSPKSGHDTVSWYQQALGQGPQFIFQYYEEEERQRGNFPDRFSGHQFPNYSSELNVNALLLGDSALYLCASSFMMQRTYNEQFFGPGTRLTVL.

The rearrangement links TRBV25-1 to TRBJ2-5; D uncertain. Trimming removed 8 bases from V and 3 bases from J, with 22 bases in between. The CDR3 sequence is 16 residues long. Germline V CDR1 and CDR2: MGHDK, SYGVNS. The CDR3 spells CASSKGWGTGKETQYF. In nucleotides, the CDR3 is TGTGCCAGCTCAAAAGGTTGGGGAACCGGTAAAGAGACCCAGTACTTC.